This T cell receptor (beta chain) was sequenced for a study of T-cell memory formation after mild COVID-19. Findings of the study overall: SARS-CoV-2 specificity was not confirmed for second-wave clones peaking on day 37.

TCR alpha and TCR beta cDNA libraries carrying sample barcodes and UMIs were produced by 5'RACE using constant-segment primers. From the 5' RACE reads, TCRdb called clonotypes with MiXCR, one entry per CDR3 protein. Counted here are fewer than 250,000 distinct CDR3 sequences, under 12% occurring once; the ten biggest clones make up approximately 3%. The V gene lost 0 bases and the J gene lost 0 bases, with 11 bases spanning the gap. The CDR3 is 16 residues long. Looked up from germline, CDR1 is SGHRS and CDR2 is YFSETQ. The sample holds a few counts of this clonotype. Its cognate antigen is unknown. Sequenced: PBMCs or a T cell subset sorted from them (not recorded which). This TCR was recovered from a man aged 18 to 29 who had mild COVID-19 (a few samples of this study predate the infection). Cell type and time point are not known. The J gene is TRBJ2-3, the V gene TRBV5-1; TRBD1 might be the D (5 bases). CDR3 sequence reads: CASSLGQSTSTDTQYF. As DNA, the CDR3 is TGCGCCAGCAGCTTGGGACAGTCAACTAGCACAGATACGCAGTATTTT.